These 20 T cell receptor beta chains share one sample of origin, sequenced in a study of radiotherapy plus CTLA-4 blockade in lung cancer. The method was immunoSEQ multiplex PCR; TCRdb's version includes in-frame clones alone and lacks a portion of them. The sample has 35,000 to 50,000 clones; 73% are singletons. The sample here was peripheral blood, taken from a patient treated with radiotherapy plus ipilimumab. Source of these receptors: a human donor with non-small cell lung cancer who had a complete response to radiotherapy plus ipilimumab.

The chain employs TRBV11-2 and TRBJ1-5; D gene unclear. This CDR3 comprises 14 residues. Germline V gives CDR1 SGHAT, CDR2 FQNNGV. V was shortened by 1 base and J by 5 bases, with 9 bases between the two germline ends. For the CDR3, the DNA is TGTGCCAGCAGCTTAGGACTTCGGGATCAGCCCCAGCATTTT. This translates into CASSLGLRDQPQHF.

The chain is built from TRBV7-2 and TRBJ1-6; the D is unclear. Trimming removed 5 bases from V and 3 bases from J, with 2 bases in between. Germline V gives CDR1 SGHTA, CDR2 FQGNSA. The CDR3 sequence is 12 residues long. This chain's CDR3 is CASSHYNSPLHF. DNA for the CDR3: TGTGCCAGCAGCCACTATAATTCACCCCTCCACTTT.

The chain couples TRBV5-1 to TRBJ1-2, with D unresolved. Germline V lookup: CDR1 SGHRS, CDR2 YFSETQ. V shed 2 bases and J shed 6 bases, with 8 bases lying between them. CDR3 length: 12 residues. CDR3 amino acids: CASSFHLDGYTF. In nucleotides, the CDR3 is TGCGCCAGCAGCTTTCATTTAGATGGCTACACCTTC. The variable domain in full, completed from reference TRBV5-1 and TRBJ1-2, reads KAGVTQTPRYLIKTRGQQVTLSCSPISGHRSVSWYQQTPGQGLQFLFEYFSETQRNKGNFPGRFSGRQFSNSRSEMNVSTLELGDSALYLCASSFHLDGYTFGSGTRLTVV.

The rearrangement uses TRBV5-4 and TRBJ2-2, with 10 nucleotides matching TRBD2. With 4 bases clipped from V and 1 base from J, the junction kept 4 bases outside the gene matches. The CDR3 sequence is 16 residues long. Germline CDR1 reads SGHNT; CDR2 reads YYREEE (reference sequence). The CDR3 spells CASSLRTSGNTGELFF. CDR3 DNA sequence: TGTGCCAGCAGCCTTCGGACTAGCGGGAACACCGGGGAGCTGTTTTTT.

This rearrangement joins TRBV18 to TRBJ2-2; D possibly corresponds to TRBD1 (6 bases). The CDR3 extends over 15 amino acids. Per germline, CDR1 KGHSH and CDR2 LQKENI. V was clipped by 2 bases and J by 1 base, with 8 bases between them. CDR3 loop: CASSPGTLNTGELFF. CDR3 nucleotide sequence: TGTGCCAGCTCACCAGGGACACTGAACACCGGGGAGCTGTTTTTT.

CDR3 amino acids: CASSKSSYEQYF. Here the CDR3 DNA reads TGCGCCAGCAGCAAGAGCTCCTACGAGCAGTACTTC. The chain combines TRBV5-1 with TRBJ2-7; D call uncertain. The V gene lost 4 bases and the J gene lost 0 bases, with 5 bases spanning the gap. The CDR3 covers 12 residues. CDR1 and CDR2 (germline): SGHRS, YFSETQ. The entire variable domain, with the rest obtained from reference TRBV5-1 and TRBJ2-7, is as follows: KAGVTQTPRYLIKTRGQQVTLSCSPISGHRSVSWYQQTPGQGLQFLFEYFSETQRNKGNFPGRFSGRQFSNSRSEMNVSTLELGDSALYLCASSKSSYEQYFGPGTRLTVT.

The chain links TRBV27 to TRBJ2-7; 7 bases match TRBD1. Germline CDR1 and CDR2: MNHEY and SMNVEV (reference sequence). V trimming: 6 bases; J trimming: 3 bases; junction bases outside the gene matches: 11. This CDR3 is built from 15 residues. CDR3 protein: CASRRQGTDIYEQYF. CDR3 coding DNA: TGTGCCAGCAGGCGACAGGGAACCGATATCTACGAGCAGTACTTC.

The chain is built from TRBV9 and TRBJ1-2, with D possibly being TRBD1 (6 bases). Trimming took off 0 bases at V and 1 base at J, with 7 bases between the two ends. The CDR3 runs to 14 residues. Germline lookup yields CDR1 SGDLS and CDR2 YYNGEE. CDR3 protein: CASSVAGHNYGYTF. CDR3 DNA sequence: TGTGCCAGCAGCGTAGCGGGACATAACTATGGCTACACCTTC. Based on the CDR3 plus reference TRBV9 and TRBJ1-2, the full variable domain is DSGVTQTPKHLITATGQRVTLRCSPRSGDLSVYWYQQSLDQGLQFLIQYYNGEERAKGNILERFSAQQFPDLHSELNLSSLELGDSALYFCASSVAGHNYGYTFGSGTRLTVV.

The chain uses TRBV6-5 and TRBJ1-2; maybe TRBD1 (5 bases). With 4 bases removed from V and 0 bases from J, the gap between germline ends came to 9 bases. Germline CDR1 MNHEY, CDR2 SVGAGI. The length of the CDR3 is 14 residues. CDR3 in DNA: TGTGCCAGCAGTTCAAGGGGATCTAACTATGGCTACACCTTC. This sequence encodes CASSSRGSNYGYTF.

The chain is built from TRBV4-3 and TRBJ2-5; D unclear. V shed 4 bases and J shed 4 bases, with 13 bases lying between them. The CDR3 is made up of 14 amino acids. Per germline, CDR1 LGHNA and CDR2 YSLEER. CDR3 loop: CASSPNFGLETQYF. CDR3 nucleotide sequence: TGCGCCAGCAGCCCAAACTTTGGGCTAGAGACCCAGTACTTC.

The chain recombines TRBV4-3 with TRBJ1-1; TRBD1 might be the D (5 bases). Trimming cost V 1 base and J 7 bases, with 16 bases left between them. Looked up from germline, CDR1 is LGHNA and CDR2 is YSLEER. The CDR3 spans 15 residues. CDR3 amino acids: CASSQGGYRSSEAFF. CDR3 bases: TGCGCCAGCAGCCAAGGGGGTTACAGGTCGAGTGAAGCTTTCTTT.

The chain uses TRBV28 and TRBJ2-4; D possibly corresponds to TRBD2 (6 bases). Germline V CDR1 and CDR2: MDHEN, SYDVKM. The CDR3 runs to 15 residues. Trimming stripped 3 bases from V and 0 bases from J, with 9 bases between. This chain's CDR3 is CASSFGGLAKNIQYF. The DNA of the CDR3 is TGTGCCAGCAGTTTCGGGGGACTAGCCAAAAACATTCAGTACTTC.

The chain couples TRBV7-2 to TRBJ1-1; TRBD1 aligns across 7 bases. Germline values: CDR1 SGHTA, CDR2 FQGNSA. This CDR3 comprises 15 residues. V lost 4 bases to trimming and J lost 1 base; unmatched junction nucleotides: 6. CDR3 loop: CASSYRTGKNTEAFF. CDR3 sequence (DNA): TGTGCCAGCAGCTACAGGACAGGAAAGAACACTGAAGCTTTCTTT. Full variable domain (remainder filled in from reference TRBV7-2 and TRBJ1-1): GAGVSQSPSNKVTEKGKDVELRCDPISGHTALYWYRQSLGQGLEFLIYFQGNSAPDKSGLPSDRFSAERTGGSVSTLTIQRTQQEDSAVYLCASSYRTGKNTEAFFGQGTRLTVV.

This rearrangement joins TRBV5-4 to TRBJ2-1; perhaps TRBD2 as D (6 bases). Per the germline V gene, CDR1 is SGHNT and CDR2 is YYREEE (reference sequence). CDR3 size: 15 residues. The germline V and J ends were trimmed by 3 bases and 7 bases, with 17 bases remaining between them. The CDR3 region has the DNA TGTGCCAGCAGCTCCCTTGCGGAGGGTTGGAATGAGCAGTTCTTC. Its translation: CASSSLAEGWNEQFF.

The rearrangement links TRBV6-6 to TRBJ1-1, with D possibly being TRBD1 (5 bases). Trimming took off 5 bases at V and 1 base at J, with 11 bases between the two ends. The germline V gene has CDR1 MNHNY and CDR2 SVGAGI (reference sequence). There are 14 residues in the CDR3. In DNA form, the CDR3 reads TGTGCCAGCAGTCGGGACTGGGGGAACACTGAAGCTTTCTTT. Protein sequence: CASSRDWGNTEAFF.

This clone was detected only a few times. This chain joins TRBV5-1 and TRBJ2-7; TRBD2 matches at 8 bases. V lost 3 bases to trimming and J lost 7 bases; unmatched junction nucleotides: 12. Germline values: CDR1 SGHRS, CDR2 YFSETQ. This CDR3 contains 15 residues. CDR3 in DNA: TGCGCCAGCAGCTATGCCGGGACTAGGAGCCTTGAGCAGTACTTC. This codes for CASSYAGTRSLEQYF. The full variable domain, completed using reference TRBV5-1 and TRBJ2-7, is KAGVTQTPRYLIKTRGQQVTLSCSPISGHRSVSWYQQTPGQGLQFLFEYFSETQRNKGNFPGRFSGRQFSNSRSEMNVSTLELGDSALYLCASSYAGTRSLEQYFGPGTRLTVT.

With regard to this clone: The sample carries other DNA sequences with the same CDR3. The genes are TRBV19 and TRBJ1-5; no reliable D call. The CDR3 totals 15 residues. The germline V gene encodes CDR1 LNHDA and CDR2 SQIVND (reference sequence). V was shortened by 2 bases and J by 3 bases, with 11 bases between the two germline ends. CDR3 residues: CASSITGGLNQPQHF. Written as DNA, the CDR3 is TGTGCCAGTAGTATAACTGGAGGCCTCAATCAGCCCCAGCATTTT.

The rearrangement uses TRBV5-1 and TRBJ2-2; 9 positions match TRBD2. V dropped 5 bases and J dropped 6; count of bases not matched to a gene: 14. CDR1 SGHRS and CDR2 YFSETQ come from the germline V gene. This CDR3 comprises 17 residues. CDR3 nucleotides: TGCGCCAGCAGTCCGCGCCCCTTAGCGGGAGTGCCCGGGGAGCTGTTTTTT. It encodes CASSPRPLAGVPGELFF.

The chain employs TRBV18 and TRBJ2-7; 9 nucleotides agree with TRBD1. Germline lookup yields CDR1 KGHSH and CDR2 LQKENI. V shed 4 bases and J 2 bases; nucleotides not matched to a gene: 9. The CDR3 loop spans 16 amino acids. CDR3 amino acids: CASSQPGQGGPYEQYF. CDR3 sequence (DNA): TGTGCCAGCTCACAACCGGGACAGGGTGGCCCCTACGAGCAGTACTTC.

The V and J genes are TRBV7-2 and TRBJ2-7; 10 bases match TRBD1. Trimming removed 5 bases from V and 9 bases from J; junction bases left unmatched: 4. The germline V gene encodes CDR1 SGHTA and CDR2 FQGNSA. CDR3 size: 12 residues. The CDR3 spells CASSGDRGGQYF. For the CDR3, the DNA is TGTGCCAGCAGCGGGGACAGGGGAGGGCAGTACTTC.